The clone carrying this T cell receptor beta chain was recorded a few times. As yet, its antigen is unknown. These data are taken from a study of beta chain features in type 1 diabetes. Overall study findings and caveats: The study found fewer insertions and more deletions at VDJ junctions in type 1 diabetes patients.

The authors obtained over 95% purity in all sorted populations. Reverse transcription of all isolated RNA meant that expressed TCRB transcripts were sequenced. Sequenced naive, central memory and regulatory T cell samples produced an average of about 3.57 million reads. The table came from immunoSEQ multiplex PCR; TCRdb's copy has only in-frame clones and leaves some out. The table shows 120,000 to 150,000 clones, with 6.5% to 8.5% occurring only once. V was shortened by 5 bases and J by 1 base, with 6 bases between the two germline ends. This CDR3 region has 14 residues. In germline, CDR1 is LNHDA, CDR2 SQIVND (reference sequence).

The sequencing input was central memory CD4+ T cells from blood. This chain links TRBV19 with TRBJ2-6, with D perhaps matching TRBD2 (6 bases). This clonotype was obtained from a woman aged 30 to 39 in good health. In DNA form, the CDR3 reads TGTGCCAGTAGTGGGGGGTCTGGGGCCAACGTCCTGACTTTC. Amino acid sequence: CASSGGSGANVLTF. Filled out from reference TRBV19 and TRBJ2-6, the complete variable domain reads DGGITQSPKYLFRKEGQNVTLSCEQNLNHDAMYWYRQDPGQGLRLIYYSQIVNDFQKGDIAEGYSVSREKKESFPLTVTSAQKNPTAFYLCASSGGSGANVLTFGAGSRLTVL.